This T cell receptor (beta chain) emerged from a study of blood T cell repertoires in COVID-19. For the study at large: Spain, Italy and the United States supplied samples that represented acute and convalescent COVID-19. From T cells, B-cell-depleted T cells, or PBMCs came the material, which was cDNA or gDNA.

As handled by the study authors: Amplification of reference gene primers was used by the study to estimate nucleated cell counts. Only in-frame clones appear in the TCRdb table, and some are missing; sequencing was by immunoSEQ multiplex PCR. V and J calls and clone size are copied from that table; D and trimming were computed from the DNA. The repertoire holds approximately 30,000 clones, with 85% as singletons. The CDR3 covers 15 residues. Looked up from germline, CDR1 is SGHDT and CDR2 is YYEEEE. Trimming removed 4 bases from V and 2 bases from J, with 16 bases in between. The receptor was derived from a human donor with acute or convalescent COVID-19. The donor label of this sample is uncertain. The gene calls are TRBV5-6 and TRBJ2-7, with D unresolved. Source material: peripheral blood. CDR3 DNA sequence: TGTGCCAGCAGCCCCCTCGGAGCCGAAACCTACGAGCAGTACTTC. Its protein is CASSPLGAETYEQYF. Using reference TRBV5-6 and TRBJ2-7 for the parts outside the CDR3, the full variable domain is DAGVTQSPTHLIKTRGQQVTLRCSPKSGHDTVSWYQQALGQGPQFIFQYYEEEERQRGNFPDRFSGHQFPNYSSELNVNALLLGDSALYLCASSPLGAETYEQYFGPGTRLTVT.